What follows are 18 T cell receptor beta chains derived from one specimen sequenced in a study of blood T cell repertoires in COVID-19. Some clones are missing from TCRdb's copy, which holds only in-frame ones; the method was immunoSEQ multiplex PCR. Counted here are roughly 64,000 clones, 85% to 90% occurring once; the ten biggest clones make up roughly 3.2%. What was sequenced was peripheral blood. The receptors were sampled from a man aged 50 or older with active COVID-19.

The rearrangement uses TRBV10-1 and TRBJ2-1; 11 bases are a match to TRBD2. Germline V gives CDR1 WNHNN, CDR2 SYGVQD (reference sequence). With V trimmed by 4 bases and J by 4 bases, 6 bases remained unmatched. The CDR3 has 16 amino acids. CDR3 in DNA: TGCGCCAGCAGTGCCACTAGCGGGAGAGGGTACAATGAGCAGTTCTTC. This codes for CASSATSGRGYNEQFF.

This sequence joins TRBV5-1 and TRBJ2-5; possible D gene TRBD2, 6 bases. There are 15 residues in the CDR3. Germline lookup yields CDR1 SGHRS and CDR2 YFSETQ. The V end was cut by 4 bases, the J end by 4 bases, with 17 bases between. The chain's CDR3 is CASSQEGSEAETQYF. In nucleotides, the CDR3 is TGCGCCAGCAGCCAGGAGGGCTCCGAAGCAGAGACCCAGTACTTC.

This clone was observed a handful of times. V gene TRBV7-9 combines with J gene TRBJ1-5; 7 positions agree with TRBD1. Per the germline V gene, CDR1 is SEHNR and CDR2 is FQNEAQ (reference sequence). V shed 5 bases, J shed 4 bases, and the junction held 5 bases outside the gene matches. The CDR3 contains 14 residues. Written as DNA, the CDR3 is TGTGCCAGCAGCCGGGACAGCGTTAATCAGCCCCAGCATTTT. This sequence encodes CASSRDSVNQPQHF.

This clone was recorded a few times. J is TRBJ2-1 and V is TRBV10-1; D unresolved. Germline lookup yields CDR1 WNHNN and CDR2 SYGVQD (reference sequence). Trimming removed 2 bases at V and 2 bases at J, with 10 bases between. The CDR3 sequence is 15 residues long. CDR3 nucleotide sequence: TGCGCCAGCAGTGAGGCCGACTGGCCCTACAATGAGCAGTTCTTC. As protein: CASSEADWPYNEQFF.

The J gene is TRBJ2-2, the V gene TRBV24-1; perhaps TRBD1 as D (5 bases). CDR3 length equals 14 residues. Germline values: CDR1 KGHDR, CDR2 SFDVKD. Trimming removed 0 bases from V and 6 bases from J, with 7 bases in between. CDR3: CATSDLQGSGELFF. The DNA of the CDR3 is TGTGCCACCAGTGATTTGCAGGGTTCCGGGGAGCTGTTTTTT.

A remark on this clone: Sequence at one end of the junction differs from germline and may be a read error. The V gene is TRBV7-3, the J gene TRBJ2-2; 7 bases are shared with TRBD1. CDR3 length equals 16 residues. Germline values: CDR1 SGHTA, CDR2 FQGTGA. In nucleotides, the CDR3 is TGTGCCAGCAGCCCTCGCGTGACAGGGAACAACGGGGAGCTGTTTTTT. Translating gives CASSPRVTGNNGELFF. Using reference TRBV7-3 and TRBJ2-2 for the parts outside the CDR3, the full variable domain is GAGVSQTPSNKVTEKGKYVELRCDPISGHTALYWYRQSLGQGPEFLIYFQGTGAADDSGLPNDRFFAVRPEGSVSTLKIQRTERGDSAVYLCASSPRVTGNNGELFFGEGSRLTVL.

A note on this clone: The junction shows a germline mismatch at one end, possibly a read error. This rearrangement joins TRBV7-7 to TRBJ2-1, with TRBD1 identical over 7 bases. This CDR3 has 15 amino acids. CDR1 SSHAT and CDR2 FNYEAQ come from the germline V gene (reference sequence). The chain's CDR3 is CASSPNRGSYNEQFF. The CDR3 coding sequence is TGTGCTAGCAGCCCGAACAGGGGATCCTACAATGAGCAGTTCTTC.

The CDR3 loop is CASSSGTSGTGELFF. The DNA for the CDR3 is TGCGCCAGCAGCTCCGGGACTAGCGGGACCGGGGAGCTGTTTTTT. This chain joins TRBV5-1 and TRBJ2-2; 12 bases are shared with TRBD2. Germline V gene sequence: CDR1 SGHRS, CDR2 YFSETQ. The CDR3 loop spans 15 amino acids. V gave up 3 bases and J gave up 5 bases; unmatched junction bases: 2.

In nucleotides, the CDR3 is TGTGCCAGCAGCTGGGGCAGAGAGACCCAGTACTTC. This codes for CASSWGRETQYF. The chain links TRBV11-2 to TRBJ2-5, with D possibly being TRBD1 (5 bases). CDR3 length equals 12 residues. Trimming left V 4 bases short and J 4 bases short, with 7 bases between. Germline-derived CDR1 and CDR2 are SGHAT and FQNNGV.

The rearrangement uses TRBV5-1 and TRBJ2-5, with 10 positions matching TRBD2. The V and J ends lost 1 base and 1 base, in that order; junction bases with no gene match: 1. Per the germline V gene, CDR1 is SGHRS and CDR2 is YFSETQ. The CDR3 runs 15 residues. CDR3 nucleotide sequence: TGCGCCAGCAGCTTGCCTAGCGGGGGCCAAGAGACCCAGTACTTC. Its translation: CASSLPSGGQETQYF.

The CDR3 loop is CASSLGGSSYNEQFF. In DNA form, the CDR3 reads TGCGCCAGCAGCTTAGGGGGTAGCTCCTACAATGAGCAGTTCTTC. The V gene is TRBV5-1, the J gene TRBJ2-1, with D possibly TRBD1 on 6 matching bases. CDR3 length: 15 residues. V lost 2 bases to trimming and J lost 0 bases, with 9 bases between them. Germline CDR1 reads SGHRS; CDR2 reads YFSETQ.

The chain recombines TRBV7-6 with TRBJ2-2; D might be TRBD2 (6 bases). CDR1 and CDR2 (germline): SGHVS, FNYEAQ. The CDR3 spans 18 residues. Trimming pared 4 bases from V and 3 bases from J, leaving 21 bases between. The CDR3 region has the DNA TGTGCCAGCAGCTCCGACTTAGCGGTCTCACGGGACACCGGGGAGCTGTTTTTT. It specifies CASSSDLAVSRDTGELFF.

Written as DNA, the CDR3 is TGCGCCAGCAGCTTGGCGGGCCAGGGGAACCAAGAGACCCAGTACTTC. Translation gives CASSLAGQGNQETQYF. The chain carries TRBV5-1 and TRBJ2-5; perhaps TRBD1 as D (6 bases). Germline lookup yields CDR1 SGHRS and CDR2 YFSETQ. V was shortened by 0 bases and J by 0 bases, with 12 bases between the two germline ends. The CDR3 sequence is 16 residues long.

This chain connects TRBV15 to TRBJ2-5; tentative D call: TRBD1 (6 bases). Germline V gene lookup returns CDR1 LNHNV and CDR2 YYDKDF (reference sequence). The length of the CDR3 is 13 residues. Deletions cut 5 bases from V and 1 base from J, with 8 bases between. This CDR3 reads CATSQDSQETQYF. The CDR3 coding sequence is TGTGCCACCAGCCAGGACAGCCAAGAGACCCAGTACTTC.

This clone has a single count. V usage is TRBV29-1 and J usage is TRBJ2-7; D remains unclear. Germline assignment: CDR1 SQVTM and CDR2 ANQGSEA. The CDR3 runs 11 residues. V was trimmed by 5 bases and J by 0 bases, leaving 5 bases between them. DNA for the CDR3: TGCAGCGTTCTCAGCTCCTACGAGCAGTACTTC. As protein: CSVLSSYEQYF.

This clone showed up just once. This chain connects TRBV10-3 to TRBJ1-2; 8 nucleotides line up with TRBD1. This CDR3 spans 13 amino acids. With 5 bases clipped from V and 8 bases from J, the junction kept 7 bases outside the gene matches. The V gene's germline CDR1 is ENHRY and CDR2 SYGVKD. In DNA form, the CDR3 reads TGTGCCATCAGTCCCGGACAGGGAAGCGGCTACACCTTC. Protein sequence: CAISPGQGSGYTF.

V usage is TRBV7-3 and J usage is TRBJ1-2; no definite D call. The ends were cut back, 4 bases at V and 7 bases at J, with 22 bases in the middle. This CDR3 spans 16 amino acids. The germline CDR1 and CDR2 sequences are SGHTA and FQGTGA. CDR3 sequence reads: CASSSQAGGRSGGYTF. The CDR3 DNA reads as TGTGCCAGCAGCTCCCAGGCAGGAGGTCGCAGCGGTGGCTACACCTTC.

V gene TRBV7-2 combines with J gene TRBJ2-1, with TRBD2 matching 13 bases. The V segment lost 5 bases and the J segment 8 bases; nucleotides outside the gene matches: 12. Germline CDR1 reads SGHTA; CDR2 reads FQGNSA. This CDR3 contains 17 residues. CDR3 nucleotide sequence: TGTGCCAGCAGCGGGAGGATGACTAGCGGGAGGTGGTATGAGCAGTTCTTC. This translates into CASSGRMTSGRWYEQFF. Together with reference TRBV7-2 and TRBJ2-1, the CDR3 gives the full variable domain: GAGVSQSPSNKVTEKGKDVELRCDPISGHTALYWYRQSLGQGLEFLIYFQGNSAPDKSGLPSDRFSAERTGGSVSTLTIQRTQQEDSAVYLCASSGRMTSGRWYEQFFGPGTRLTVL.